Shown below are 25 T cell receptor beta chains from a single sample sequenced in a study of T cells in Graves' hyperthyroidism and ophthalmopathy. Authors of the study amplified TCR beta CDR3 regions from RNA transcripts. HTBI primers were employed in a first-round RT-PCR of the TCR CDR3. TCRdb passed the multiplex PCR reads through MiXCR, listing each CDR3 protein once. The data contain under 450,000 distinct CDR3 sequences, around 16% of them singletons. Sequencing was carried out using blood. The receptors were sampled from a woman under 30 with Graves' hyperthyroidism.

The table lists this clonotype with many counts. The genes are TRBV28 and TRBJ1-5, with TRBD1 matching 9 bases. With V trimmed by 4 bases and J by 3 bases, 10 bases remained unmatched. The CDR3 has 17 residues. Germline V lookup: CDR1 MDHEN, CDR2 SYDVKM. The CDR3 sequence is CASSWSGQGLPNQPQHF. CDR3 sequence (DNA): TGTGCCAGCAGTTGGTCGGGACAGGGCCTCCCCAATCAGCCCCAGCATTTT.

This clonotype was counted only a few times. The V call is TRBV11-2, the J call TRBJ2-1; D possibly corresponds to TRBD2 (5 bases). Trimming removed 3 bases at V and 6 bases at J, with 15 bases between. CDR1 is SGHAT and CDR2 is FQNNGV in the germline V gene. The CDR3 is 15 amino acids. The CDR3 DNA reads as TGTGCCAGCAGCTTCGATCGGGGAGTGGGCAATGAGCAGTTCTTC. Translated: CASSFDRGVGNEQFF.

Many counts were recorded for this clonotype. The genes are TRBV6-1 and TRBJ2-7; 7 bases are a match to TRBD2. This CDR3 is 16 amino acids long. Trimming took 8 bases from V and 0 from J; bases not matched to a gene: 13. Germline V gene lookup returns CDR1 MNHNS and CDR2 SASEGT. The CDR3 reads CASARSGVGSSYEQYF. The CDR3 bases are TGTGCCAGCGCACGAAGCGGGGTAGGGAGCTCCTACGAGCAGTACTTC.

This clonotype has just a few counts. V gene TRBV4-1 combines with J gene TRBJ1-2; D call uncertain. V lost 3 bases to trimming and J lost 0 bases, with 17 bases between them. CDR3 size: 17 residues. Germline CDR1 is MGHRA and CDR2 is YSYEKL. The CDR3 sequence is CASSQAQEGASNYGYTF. The CDR3 coding sequence is TGCGCCAGCAGCCAGGCTCAGGAGGGAGCCTCTAACTATGGCTACACCTTC.

This clonotype was seen a handful of times. The chain joins TRBV20-1 to TRBJ2-5; D is perhaps TRBD1 or TRBD2 (5 bases each). CDR1 and CDR2 from the germline V gene are DFQATT and SNEGSKA (reference sequence). V lost 4 bases and J 9 bases, leaving 15 bases between the germline ends. The CDR3 has 12 residues. The CDR3 loop is CSANRGLGAQYF. DNA for the CDR3: TGCAGTGCTAATCGCGGTCTGGGGGCCCAGTACTTC.

J is TRBJ1-2 and V is TRBV19, with TRBD1 as a possible D gene (5 bases). CDR1 is LNHDA, CDR2 SQIVND, per germline (reference sequence). The CDR3 covers 13 residues. V was pared by 6 bases and J by 4 bases, with 12 bases between. CDR3 DNA: TGTGCCAGTAGCCTCGTAGGGGTCTATGGCTACACCTTC. Residues: CASSLVGVYGYTF.

This clonotype was counted ten times or more. The chain recombines TRBV2 with TRBJ1-5, with D possibly TRBD1 on 5 matching bases. Germline V gene lookup returns CDR1 SNHLY and CDR2 FYNNEI. Between the trimmed V and J ends, which lost 3 bases and 2 bases, there was a span of 14 bases. CDR3 length equals 16 residues. CDR3 nucleotides: TGTGCCAGCAGTGATCAGTCAGGGACGCGCAATCAGCCCCAGCATTTT. Amino acid sequence: CASSDQSGTRNQPQHF. The full variable domain, its missing parts supplied by reference TRBV2 and TRBJ1-5, is EPEVTQTPSHQVTQMGQEVILRCVPISNHLYFYWYRQILGQKVEFLVSFYNNEISEKSEIFDDQFSVERPDGSNFTLKIRSTKLEDSAMYFCASSDQSGTRNQPQHFGDGTRLSIL.

The V gene is TRBV5-6, the J gene TRBJ1-1, with D uncertain. This CDR3 contains 15 residues. Per the germline V gene, CDR1 is SGHDT and CDR2 is YYEEEE. V lost 6 bases to trimming and J lost 0 bases, with 15 bases between them. CDR3 DNA sequence: TGTGCCAGCACCCCTCAGGCCGCCTTGAACACTGAAGCTTTCTTT. The encoded protein is CASTPQAALNTEAFF.

This clonotype was seen many times. The chain is built from TRBV20-1 and TRBJ1-5, with 7 bases lining up with TRBD1. The CDR3 has 13 amino acids. Germline CDR1 is DFQATT and CDR2 is SNEGSKA (reference sequence). Trimming cost V 4 bases and J 5 bases; bases outside gene matches: 5. The CDR3, as DNA: TGCAGTGCTATAAGGGGGCTGGATCAGCCCCAGCATTTT. Translating it yields CSAIRGLDQPQHF.

This clonotype came up many times. V is TRBV20-1 and J is TRBJ1-2, with TRBD1 identical over 9 bases. With 1 base clipped from V and 5 bases from J, the junction kept 8 bases outside the gene matches. The CDR3 is 15 residues long. The germline CDR1 and CDR2 sequences are DFQATT and SNEGSKA (reference sequence). DNA for the CDR3: TGCAGTGCTAGAGTCAGACAGGGGGTCGGTTATGGCTACACCTTC. This gives the protein CSARVRQGVGYGYTF.

This clonotype was counted ten times or more. The chain links TRBV12-3 or TRBV12-4 to TRBJ1-2; D is undetermined. The CDR3 totals 17 residues. V was trimmed by 4 bases and J by 2 bases, leaving 20 bases between them. CDR3 amino acids: CASSSRVGPMLNYGYTF. The CDR3 DNA reads TGTGCCAGCAGTTCAAGAGTCGGACCGATGTTAAACTATGGCTACACCTTC.

The chain uses TRBV7-3 and TRBJ2-1; no reliable D call. Trimming shortened V by 3 bases and J by 13 bases, and 10 bases separated the two germline ends. CDR3 length: 11 amino acids. The germline V gene encodes CDR1 SGHTA and CDR2 FQGTGA. The CDR3: CASSFGPKQFF. CDR3 DNA: TGTGCCAGCAGCTTCGGACCGAAACAGTTCTTC.

The V and J genes are TRBV28 and TRBJ2-5, with D maybe TRBD1 (6 bases). V was pared by 7 bases and J by 3 bases, with 15 bases between. This CDR3 contains 14 residues. Per the germline V gene, CDR1 is MDHEN and CDR2 is SYDVKM. The CDR3 sequence is CASTKGDTKETQYF. CDR3 nucleotide sequence: TGTGCCAGCACCAAGGGGGACACAAAAGAGACCCAGTACTTC.

This clonotype was counted between two and nine times. A junction end diverges from the germline sequence, so it may reflect a read error. This sequence joins TRBV20-1 and TRBJ2-1, with D unclear. The length of the CDR3 is 13 residues. Per germline, CDR1 DFQATT and CDR2 SNEGSKA (reference sequence). The CDR3 DNA is TGCAGTGCTAGTAGTTTGTCCTCCAATGAGCAGTTCTTC. Its protein is CSASSLSSNEQFF.

This clonotype was detected ten times or more. V and J are TRBV5-6 and TRBJ2-1; D may match TRBD1 or TRBD2 (5 bases each). Germline CDR1 is SGHDT and CDR2 is YYEEEE. The CDR3 is 14 amino acids. V shed 0 bases and J shed 9 bases, with 13 bases lying between them. This chain's CDR3 is CASSLVGMGTEQFF. The CDR3, as DNA: TGTGCCAGCAGCTTGGTAGGTATGGGGACTGAGCAGTTCTTC.

The rearrangement links TRBV4-1 to TRBJ2-7; the D is unclear. The V gene's germline CDR1 is MGHRA and CDR2 YSYEKL. V was cut by 0 bases and J by 1 base, with 13 bases left in between. This CDR3 has 16 amino acids. The CDR3 region is CASSQELGFGSYEQYF. The CDR3 region has the DNA TGCGCCAGCAGCCAAGAGCTGGGCTTCGGGTCCTACGAGCAGTACTTC.

The chain couples TRBV28 to TRBJ1-6; no reliable D call. Trimming took 6 bases from V and 4 from J, leaving 13 bases between them. The CDR3 sequence is 15 residues long. Germline V gene lookup returns CDR1 MDHEN and CDR2 SYDVKM. The CDR3 reads CASRVGDSYNSPLHF. The CDR3 DNA is TGTGCCAGCAGAGTGGGAGATTCTTATAATTCACCCCTCCACTTT. Full variable domain (rest looked up from reference TRBV28 and TRBJ1-6): DVKVTQSSRYLVKRTGEKVFLECVQDMDHENMFWYRQDPGLGLRLIYFSYDVKMKEKGDIPEGYSVSREKKERFSLILESASTNQTSMYLCASRVGDSYNSPLHFGNGTRLTVT.

This clonotype was counted many times. CDR3 DNA: TGTGCCAGCAGCCACGAAGATACGCAGTATTTT. This gives the protein CASSHEDTQYF. The chain employs TRBV7-9 and TRBJ2-3; D is uncertain. Germline CDR1 reads SEHNR; CDR2 reads FQNEAQ (reference sequence). The CDR3 contains 11 residues. Between the trimmed V and J ends, which lost 5 bases and 5 bases, there was a span of 5 bases.

The rearrangement links TRBV20-1 to TRBJ2-7, with D maybe TRBD2 (6 bases). The CDR3 sequence is 14 residues long. V lost 7 bases, J lost 6 bases, and 22 bases lay in between. Germline CDR1 and CDR2: DFQATT and SNEGSKA (reference sequence). The CDR3 region has the DNA TGCAGTGTCGCAACCTCCTATCGGGGGAGCGAGCAGTACTTC. This gives the protein CSVATSYRGSEQYF.

This clonotype was counted at least ten times. V and J are TRBV3-1 and TRBJ1-1; tentative D call: TRBD1 (5 bases). The germline CDR1 and CDR2 sequences are LGHDT and YNNKEL (reference sequence). The CDR3 length is 14 residues. V was clipped by 1 base and J by 8 bases, with 14 bases between them. The CDR3 DNA reads TGTGCCAGCAGCCAAGTGGGGAGGAGGGGAGAAGCTTTCTTT. Amino acid sequence: CASSQVGRRGEAFF. The complete variable domain, with remaining parts taken from reference TRBV3-1 and TRBJ1-1, reads DTAVSQTPKYLVTQMGNDKSIKCEQNLGHDTMYWYKQDSKKFLKIMFSYNNKELIINETVPNRFSPKSPDKAHLNLHINSLELGDSAVYFCASSQVGRRGEAFFGQGTRLTVV.

This clonotype was detected once. The chain couples TRBV6-5 to TRBJ2-3, with 8 bases aligning to TRBD1. Losses at the gene ends were 4 bases for V and 2 bases for J; bases not matched to a gene: 5. Germline V gene lookup returns CDR1 MNHEY and CDR2 SVGAGI. The CDR3 has 15 residues. The CDR3 nucleotides read TGTGCCAGCAGTTCCCCAGGGGGCCCCACAGATACGCAGTATTTT. Its translation: CASSSPGGPTDTQYF.

The chain carries TRBV6-5 and TRBJ1-5; 10 nucleotides line up with TRBD1. The V gene's germline CDR1 is MNHEY and CDR2 SVGAGI. Trimming took 0 bases from V and 2 from J; bases not matched to a gene: 4. The CDR3 loop spans 17 amino acids. The CDR3 nucleotides read TGTGCCAGCAGTTACTCGAAAGGACAGGGGGGCAATCAGCCCCAGCATTTT. It encodes CASSYSKGQGGNQPQHF.

This clonotype was seen many times. The gene calls are TRBV7-3 and TRBJ2-3; D is possibly TRBD1 or TRBD2 (5 bases each). Germline CDR1 and CDR2: SGHTA and FQGTGA. V was pared by 6 bases and J by 5 bases, with 18 bases between. The CDR3 has 15 amino acids. The CDR3 DNA reads TGTGCCAGCAGTTTCTCGGGGCAGGAAATAGATACGCAGTATTTT. It translates to CASSFSGQEIDTQYF.

This clonotype was seen at least ten times. The chain couples TRBV5-1 to TRBJ2-1; TRBD2 agrees at 7 bases. The J segment lost 7 bases and the V segment lost 1 base, leaving 8 bases of the junction unmatched. The CDR3 totals 15 residues. CDR1 SGHRS and CDR2 YFSETQ come from the germline V gene. The CDR3 coding sequence is TGCGCCAGCAGCTTGACTATGACTAGCAGGAATGAGCAGTTCTTC. Its translation: CASSLTMTSRNEQFF.

This clonotype was counted at least ten times. This rearrangement joins TRBV20-1 to TRBJ2-3, with TRBD2 identical over 13 bases. The CDR3 totals 15 residues. From germline, CDR1 is DFQATT and CDR2 SNEGSKA (reference sequence). Trimming cost V 5 bases and J 6 bases; bases outside gene matches: 8. DNA for the CDR3: TGCAGTGCTTCCGGGACTAGCGGGGCCTGGGATACGCAGTATTTT. Translation: CSASGTSGAWDTQYF.